A selection of T cell receptor beta chains follows, all from one sample in a study of T cells after yellow fever vaccination. TCRdb reprocessed the 5' RACE reads via MiXCR and lists one record per CDR3 protein. The table shows approximately 90,000 distinct CDR3 sequences, with about 14% occurring only once. The sample consisted of CD8+ T cells not binding an NS4B(214-222) dextramer, sorted from PBMCs, taken roughly 20 days after the first yellow fever vaccination. Receptors originate from a young man who received the YFV17D yellow fever vaccine. Each CDR3 is given with its conserved first and last residue. D genes are given only for firm matches. Some rows mark clone size as missing; the rest say once, few, many or name a class of expanded clone.

v_gene	j_gene	len	abundance	d_gene	CDR3nt	CDR3aa
TRBV7-9	TRBJ2-2	12	-	-	TGTGCCAGCAGCGGAGGGGGCCGGGAGCTGTTTTTT	CASSGGGRELFF
TRBV11-2	TRBJ2-1	13	few	-	TGTGCCAGCAGTGGCGAAAGTTCGGATGAGCAGTTCTTC	CASSGESSDEQFF
TRBV7-6	TRBJ2-7	15	many	TRBD1	TGTGCCAGCAGCTTAGAGCAGGGGGTGAGGTACGAGCAGTACTTC	CASSLEQGVRYEQYF
TRBV25-1	TRBJ1-4	12	many	-	TGTGCCAGCAGTGAATATGATGAAAAACTGTTTTTT	CASSEYDEKLFF
TRBV7-2	TRBJ2-6	14	-	-	TGTGCCAGCAGCTGGACCTCTGGGGCCAACGTCCTGACTTTC	CASSWTSGANVLTF
TRBV6-2/TRBV6-3	TRBJ2-7	17	-	TRBD2	TGTGCCAGCAGTACGCTAGCGGGGCGGATGCTATTCTACGAGCAGTACTTC	CASSTLAGRMLFYEQYF
TRBV20-1	TRBJ2-2	18	few	TRBD2	TGCAGTGCTCCCACGGCGGGACTAGCGGGGGGCTACACCGGGGAGCTGTTTTTT	CSAPTAGLAGGYTGELFF
TRBV3-1	TRBJ2-7	15	-	TRBD1	TGTGCCAGCAGCCAAGACAGGGGGCCTTCGTACGAGCAGTACTTC	CASSQDRGPSYEQYF
TRBV7-9	TRBJ2-7	14	-	-	TGTGCCAGCAGCTCGGCCTACGACAGCTACGAGCAGTACTTC	CASSSAYDSYEQYF
TRBV5-5	TRBJ2-1	15	-	-	TGTGCCAGCAGCAGACCTTGGGCTAACTACAATGAGCAGTTCTTC	CASSRPWANYNEQFF
TRBV4-1	TRBJ1-1	15	few	-	TGCGCCAGCAGCCAAGAATACGACCGATACACTGAAGCTTTCTTT	CASSQEYDRYTEAFF
TRBV4-3	TRBJ2-3	16	-	TRBD1	TGCGCCAGCAGCCAAAACCGGGACAGGGGGACAGATACGCAGTATTTT	CASSQNRDRGTDTQYF
TRBV4-2	TRBJ2-2	16	-	TRBD1	TGTGCCAGCAGCCAATGGACAGGAACGAACACCGGGGAGCTGTTTTTT	CASSQWTGTNTGELFF
TRBV4-3	TRBJ1-1	12	few	TRBD1	TGCGCCAGCAGCCAAGGTCAGGGGGGGGCTTTCTTT	CASSQGQGGAFF
TRBV9	TRBJ1-6	15	many	TRBD1	TGTGCCAGCAGCGTCCGGGACAGGATTAATTCACCCCTCCACTTT	CASSVRDRINSPLHF
TRBV6-2/TRBV6-3	TRBJ2-2	14	-	TRBD1	TGTGCCAGCAAAGGGGACAGCAACACCGGGGAGCTGTTTTTT	CASKGDSNTGELFF
TRBV3-1	TRBJ1-2	14	few	TRBD1	TGTGCCAGCAGCCCGACAGGGGATAACTATGGCTACACCTTC	CASSPTGDNYGYTF
TRBV12-3/TRBV12-4	TRBJ2-3	16	-	TRBD2	TGTGCCAGCAGTCGAGTAGCGGGAGGCATCACAGATACGCAGTATTTT	CASSRVAGGITDTQYF
TRBV2	TRBJ2-1	15	few	TRBD2	TGTGCCAGCAGTGAAGTAGCGGGGAGGTACAATGAGCAGTTCTTC	CASSEVAGRYNEQFF
TRBV10-3	TRBJ2-2	15	few	TRBD2	TGTGCCATCCGGAGCGGGGGGGCCGGCAGCGGGGAGCTGTTTTTT	CAIRSGGAGSGELFF
TRBV12-3/TRBV12-4	TRBJ1-5	14	-	-	TGTGCCAGCAGTTTAGGGGGCATCTCTCAGCCCCAGCATTTT	CASSLGGISQPQHF
TRBV4-2	TRBJ2-5	19	few	TRBD1	TGTGCCAGCAGCCAAGGATATGTCCTTGGCAGGGGGATGCAAGAGACCCAGTACTTC	CASSQGYVLGRGMQETQYF
TRBV11-2	TRBJ2-1	15	-	TRBD2	TGTGCCAGCACCCCGGGAGGGAGCTCCTACAATGAGCAGTTCTTC	CASTPGGSSYNEQFF
TRBV18	TRBJ1-2	10	few	-	TGTGCCAGCAGCGGGGAGGGCTACACCTTC	CASSGEGYTF
TRBV4-1	TRBJ2-2	14	-	TRBD2	TGCGCCAGCAGCCAAGTGGGAGGGCCCGGGGAGCTGTTTTTT	CASSQVGGPGELFF
TRBV7-3	TRBJ2-2	13	-	-	TGTGCCAGCAACCGCGAGGGCACCGGGGAGCTGTTTTTT	CASNREGTGELFF
TRBV6-1	TRBJ2-6	17	-	-	TGTGCCAGCAGCACCATCCTAGACCGGACGGGGGCCAACGTCCTGACTTTC	CASSTILDRTGANVLTF
TRBV5-4	TRBJ2-3	14	few	-	TGTGCCAGCAGCTCGTGGGGGGCCGTAGATACGCAGTATTTT	CASSSWGAVDTQYF
TRBV29-1	TRBJ1-4	15	-	-	TGCAGCGTTGAAGATCGAGTTGTCACAGGGTCCGTCTCGATTTTT	CSVEDRVVTGSVSIF
TRBV20-1	TRBJ1-1	13	-	-	TGCAGTGCGAAGGGGAGAACGGGCACTGAAGCTTTCTTT	CSAKGRTGTEAFF
TRBV7-9	TRBJ1-1	15	few	-	TGTGCCAGCAGCTTAAGGTCTGGCAGGGCTCCTGAAGCTTTCTTT	CASSLRSGRAPEAFF
TRBV6-2/TRBV6-3	TRBJ2-5	20	few	TRBD2	TGTGCCAGCAGCCTCTATGGACCGACGGTTCTAGCGGACTCCCAAGAGACCCAGTACTTC	CASSLYGPTVLADSQETQYF
TRBV4-3	TRBJ2-1	17	-	-	TGCGCCAGCAGCCAAGGCCCCTCGGGCGGTCCCTACAATGAGCAGTTCTTC	CASSQGPSGGPYNEQFF
TRBV9	TRBJ2-1	14	-	-	TGTGCCAGCAGCGTCGTACAGGGCGCCTATGAGCAGTTCTTC	CASSVVQGAYEQFF
TRBV4-3	TRBJ2-6	15	once	-	TGCGCCAGCAGCGGACGTCTCTCTGGGGCCAACGTCCTGACTTTC	CASSGRLSGANVLTF
TRBV2	TRBJ1-2	15	few	-	TGTGCCAGCAGTGAGATACTGAATTCTAACTATGGCTACACCTTC	CASSEILNSNYGYTF
TRBV20-1	TRBJ1-1	15	few	-	TGCAGTGCCGCAACCACGGGCAGGGCGGACACTGAAGCTTTCTTT	CSAATTGRADTEAFF
TRBV6-2/TRBV6-3	TRBJ2-3	15	few	-	TGTGCCAGCAGTTACCTTGGTCTCGGGAAAGATACGCAGTATTTT	CASSYLGLGKDTQYF
TRBV4-1	TRBJ2-2	15	many	TRBD2	TGCGCCAGCAGATCCAGCGGGGGGGGCACCGGGGAGCTGTTTTTT	CASRSSGGGTGELFF
TRBV7-6	TRBJ2-5	14	-	-	TGTGCCAGCAGCTTATTTCCACCGCGAGAGACCCAGTACTTC	CASSLFPPRETQYF
TRBV12-3/TRBV12-4	TRBJ2-3	14	-	-	TGTGCCAGCACTCCCGGGACACCCACAGATACGCAGTATTTT	CASTPGTPTDTQYF
TRBV12-3/TRBV12-4	TRBJ2-3	15	many	-	TGTGCCAGCAGCCGTATAAAGACCGGGTTGGATACGCAGTATTTT	CASSRIKTGLDTQYF
TRBV27	TRBJ2-7	15	-	-	TGTGCCAGCAGTTTGGGAGGACTACATACCTACGAGCAGTACTTC	CASSLGGLHTYEQYF
TRBV27	TRBJ1-1	16	few	-	TGTGCCAGCAGTCTACGCCCCCTCAGTGTGAACACTGAAGCTTTCTTT	CASSLRPLSVNTEAFF
TRBV7-7	TRBJ2-2	16	-	-	TGTGCCAGCAGCTTGGGACTTGGGGGGAACACCGGGGAGCTGTTTTTT	CASSLGLGGNTGELFF
TRBV12-3/TRBV12-4	TRBJ1-5	17	-	-	TGTGCCTGCAGTTTAGCGCGGATAGGACAGCGCAATCAGCCCCAGCATTTT	CACSLARIGQRNQPQHF
TRBV7-9	TRBJ2-5	13	-	-	TGTGCCAGCAGCTTTATTGGCCAAGAGACCCAGTACTTC	CASSFIGQETQYF
TRBV20-1	TRBJ1-1	15	many	-	TGCAGTGCTAGAGATTTTTTATCCGGCTCCAGTGAAGCTTTCTTT	CSARDFLSGSSEAFF
TRBV29-1	TRBJ2-1	14	few	TRBD2	TGCAGCGTGGAACTAGCGGGGGAGGAGTATGAGCAGTTCTTC	CSVELAGEEYEQFF
TRBV5-1	TRBJ2-3	15	-	-	TGCGCCAGCAGCTGGACAGTGTCTAGCACAGATACGCAGTATTTT	CASSWTVSSTDTQYF
TRBV6-1	TRBJ1-1	12	-	-	TGTGCCAGCAGGGACGGGGTACCTGAAGCTTTCTTT	CASRDGVPEAFF
TRBV7-9	TRBJ2-2	14	few	-	TGTGCCAGCAGCCCCGACCCGGGCACCGGGGAGCTGTTTTTT	CASSPDPGTGELFF
TRBV5-1	TRBJ1-6	15	-	-	TGCGCCAGCAGCCCCGCGAGGACGATTTATTCACCCCTCCACTTT	CASSPARTIYSPLHF
TRBV4-1	TRBJ1-4	15	-	TRBD1	TGCGCCAGCAGCCAATCGGGTTCAGGGGGTGAAAAACTGTTTTTT	CASSQSGSGGEKLFF
TRBV5-1	TRBJ2-3	16	few	TRBD2	TGCGCCAGCAGCAAATCTACGGGGGGAAACACAGATACGCAGTATTTT	CASSKSTGGNTDTQYF
TRBV12-3/TRBV12-4	TRBJ2-3	13	many	-	TGTGCCAGCAGTCAGCTTAGCACAGATACGCAGTATTTT	CASSQLSTDTQYF
TRBV7-9	TRBJ2-5	16	-	TRBD2	TGTGCCAGCAGCAGCGAGGGACTAGCGGGGTTAGAGACCCAGTACTTC	CASSSEGLAGLETQYF
TRBV11-2	TRBJ2-2	14	-	TRBD2	TGTGCCACCGGAGGCGGGGGGGCGCCCGGGGAGCTGTTTTTT	CATGGGGAPGELFF
TRBV11-2	TRBJ2-5	14	-	-	TGTGCCAGCAGTGGGACCCGACGCATTGAGACCCAGTACTTC	CASSGTRRIETQYF